This T cell receptor beta chain was identified during a study of human T cells and chemical hapten exposure. Study overall: Patients' scalps got diphenylcyclopropenone weekly throughout the roughly 25-week study.

V was clipped by 2 bases and J by 4 bases, with 8 bases between them. Germline loops: CDR1 SGDLS, CDR2 YYNGEE. The CDR3 runs to 13 residues. About this clonotype itself: Its antigen is not known.

TCRdb redid the calling of the RACE reads with MiXCR, one entry per CDR3 protein. Among 75,000 to 100,000 distinct CDR3 sequences listed, about 9.3% were seen once. Findings and caveats of the study: Alopecia in all donors means immunity may differ from healthy individuals.

This sample's time point: patch test 2, 6 weeks after DPC sensitization. As to treatment: therapeutic diphenylcyclopropenone sensitization with weekly scalp DPC. The sequencing used whole blood, collected in connection with sensitization to the hapten diphenylcyclopropenone (DPC). The TCR sequence derives from a woman aged 40 to 50 with alopecia areata. Some clones in this sample may be carry-over from other donors' samples. J is TRBJ2-3 and V is TRBV9; D uncertain. CDR3 nucleotide sequence: TGTGCCAGCAGCGTGGGTTCCCCAGATACGCAGTATTTT. It specifies CASSVGSPDTQYF.